Listed below are T cell receptor beta chains from one sample, sequenced in a study of shared clonotypes between healthy human individuals. Repertoires were generated with immunoSEQ multiplex PCR, while TCRdb's copy carries only in-frame clones and drops some. Here the sample spans 1,500,000 or so clones, 98% being singletons. The sequenced sample consisted of naive CD4+ T cells sorted from blood. Source of these receptors: a man in his thirties or forties in good health. Both conserved end residues are part of each CDR3. The D gene is left open where the match is weak. Some rows mark clone size as missing; the rest say once, few, many or name a class of expanded clone.

>TRBJ2-2|TRBD2|TRBV7-9|.
TGTGCCAGCAGAGCAGCGGGAGACACCGGGGAGCTGTTTTTT
CASRAAGDTGELFF
>TRBJ1-1|TRBD1|TRBV30|.
TGTGCCTGGAGCACTATTTTTGACAGGGCCTTTAACACTGAAGCTTTCTTT
CAWSTIFDRAFNTEAFF
>TRBJ2-7|TRBD1|TRBV28|.
TGTGCCAGCAGATATATGATGACAGGGGGCGCCGAGCAGTACTTC
CASRYMMTGGAEQYF
>TRBJ2-1|TRBD2|TRBV7-2|.
TGTGCCAGCAGCTTAGTTTCGGGACTAGCTACACATGAGCAGTTCTTC
CASSLVSGLATHEQFF
>TRBJ1-2|.|TRBV28|.
TGTGCCAGCAGAGTGGGAGGGTACTATGGCTACACCTTC
CASRVGGYYGYTF
>TRBJ1-1|.|TRBV12-5|.
TGTGCTAGTGGTTTGTTACTCGGGGTGGCTTTCTTT
CASGLLLGVAFF
>TRBJ2-2|TRBD1|TRBV6-1|.
TGTGCCAGCAGTGTAGGAACAGGGGGAACGAACACCGGGGAGCTGTTTTTT
CASSVGTGGTNTGELFF
>TRBJ2-7|TRBD1|TRBV5-8|.
TGTGCCAGCAGCGTAGGGGGCCCGCCCCACTACGAGCAGTACTTC
CASSVGGPPHYEQYF
>TRBJ1-1|.|TRBV19|.
TGTGCCAGTAGGGACCTACTCCGGGGGGAGCGAATGAACACTGAAGCTTTCTTT
CASRDLLRGERMNTEAFF
>TRBJ2-4|TRBD2|TRBV19|.
TGTGCCAGTAGTTCTGGTGGCCTAGCGGGAGGGTTTAGCATTCAGTACTTC
CASSSGGLAGGFSIQYF
>TRBJ2-5|.|TRBV15|.
TGTGCCACCAGCAGACGCCGCGGAAGAGAGGCTCTGGAAGAGACCCAGTACTTC
CATSRRRGREALEETQYF
>TRBJ1-1|.|TRBV27|.
TGTGCCAGCAGCACCACGGGGGCGAACACTGAAGCTTTCTTT
CASSTTGANTEAFF
>TRBJ2-7|.|TRBV28|.
TGTGCCAGCAGTCCCCTTTGGGGCTCCTACGAGCAGTACTTC
CASSPLWGSYEQYF
>TRBJ2-1|TRBD2|TRBV5-1|.
TGCGCCAGCAGCTTGGAACTAGCGACTTACAATGAGCAGTTCTTC
CASSLELATYNEQFF
>TRBJ2-7|.|TRBV7-2|.
TGTGCCAGCAGCCAAGGCACAGGCGCACCCTACGAGCAGTACTTC
CASSQGTGAPYEQYF
>TRBJ2-5|.|TRBV7-9|once
TGTGCCAGCAGCGAGGGGAATGGTGAGACCCAGTACTTC
CASSEGNGETQYF
>TRBJ2-1|.|TRBV5-4|.
TGTGCCAGCAGCAATAAGATTTTAGGGATCAATGAGCAGTTCTTC
CASSNKILGINEQFF
>TRBJ2-7|.|TRBV19|.
TGTGCCAGTAGTATAGTTGCCTTCTCCGGGACTGGCTACGAGCAGTACTTC
CASSIVAFSGTGYEQYF
>TRBJ2-2|TRBD2|TRBV19|.
TGTGCCAGTAGGGGACTAGCGGGACACGGGGAGCTGTTTTTT
CASRGLAGHGELFF
>TRBJ1-2|.|TRBV29-1|.
TGCAGCTTCTACCACCCCGGGACGCCTGGAGGCTACACCTTC
CSFYHPGTPGGYTF
>TRBJ1-5|TRBD1|TRBV20-1|.
TGCAGTGCTACAGGGGACAGGCCCCAGCATTTT
CSATGDRPQHF
>TRBJ2-1|TRBD2|TRBV11-2|.
TGTGCCAGCAGCCCAAGTAGCGGGAGGGGGAATGAGCAGTTCTTC
CASSPSSGRGNEQFF
>TRBJ2-1|TRBD2|TRBV5-1|few
TGCGCCAGCAGCTGGACTAGCGGGAGCTCCTACAATGAGCAGTTCTTC
CASSWTSGSSYNEQFF
>TRBJ2-7|TRBD2|TRBV6-5|.
TGTGCCAGCAGTTACTCGGGACTAGCGGAATACGAGCAGTACTTC
CASSYSGLAEYEQYF
>TRBJ2-7|TRBD2|TRBV15|.
TGTGCCACCAGCAGAGGGGGGGGAATGTCCTACGAGCAGTACTTC
CATSRGGGMSYEQYF
>TRBJ2-5|TRBD1|TRBV5-4|.
TGTGCCAGCAGGGCTGGGACAGGGCAAGAGACCCAGTACTTC
CASRAGTGQETQYF
>TRBJ2-7|.|TRBV7-6|.
TGTGCCAGCAGCGCCGGTCCTCGAGCCGAGCAGTACTTC
CASSAGPRAEQYF
>TRBJ2-6|.|TRBV27|.
TGTGCCAGCAGTATAAGCTCTGGGGCCAACGTCCTGACTTTC
CASSISSGANVLTF
>TRBJ1-2|.|TRBV6-5|.
TGTGCCAGCAGCCACGACATAGGGCAAAATGGCTACACCTTC
CASSHDIGQNGYTF
>TRBJ2-7|TRBD2|TRBV6-5|.
TGTGCCAGCAGTCCCGGACTAGCCGGGGGCTACGAGCAGTACTTC
CASSPGLAGGYEQYF
>TRBJ2-1|TRBD1|TRBV7-2|.
TGTGCCAGCAGCCGGGACAGGGGGAACAATGAGCAGTTCTTC
CASSRDRGNNEQFF
>TRBJ2-7|.|TRBV28|.
TGTGCCAGCAGCTCCTTCCGACAGAGCCCCTACGAGCAGTACTTC
CASSSFRQSPYEQYF
>TRBJ1-1|.|TRBV18|.
TGTGCCAGCTCACCAAAGGGATCGGACACTGAAGCTTTCTTT
CASSPKGSDTEAFF
>TRBJ1-5|.|TRBV5-6|once
TGTGCCAGCAGCCCGGGCCCTCGCAATCAGCCCCAGCATTTT
CASSPGPRNQPQHF
>TRBJ2-1|.|TRBV5-1|.
TGCGCCAGCAGCTTGAGTCTGGGCAATGAGCAGTTCTTC
CASSLSLGNEQFF
>TRBJ2-5|TRBD1|TRBV6-6|once
TGTGCCAGCAGCCTCGGGACAGGGGGTCGAGAGACCCAGTACTTC
CASSLGTGGRETQYF
>TRBJ2-7|TRBD1|TRBV18|once
TGTGCCAGCTCACCACCGAACAGGGGGCTCGAGCAGTACTTC
CASSPPNRGLEQYF
>TRBJ2-5|TRBD2|TRBV5-4|.
TGTGCCAGCAGCTTGGTAGTAGCGGGAGTGATGGTTGTGGAGACCCAGTACTTC
CASSLVVAGVMVVETQYF
>TRBJ2-7|.|TRBV7-2|.
TGTGCCAGCAGCTTACCAGGGGCCTACGAGCAGTACTTC
CASSLPGAYEQYF
>TRBJ1-2|TRBD1|TRBV6-5|once
TGTGCCAGCAGTGACAGGGGGGCAGTCTATGGCTACACCTTC
CASSDRGAVYGYTF
>TRBJ2-7|TRBD2|TRBV5-5|.
TGTGCCAGCAGCCGACCTCTAGCGGGAGGGGCCTACGAGCAGTACTTC
CASSRPLAGGAYEQYF
>TRBJ1-3|.|TRBV4-1|.
TGCGCCAGCAGTATCGGCTCATTGCCTGGAAACACCATATATTTT
CASSIGSLPGNTIYF
>TRBJ1-5|TRBD1|TRBV6-5|once
TGTGCCAGCAGACCCGGGACAGATCAGCCCCAGCATTTT
CASRPGTDQPQHF
>TRBJ2-2|.|TRBV2|.
TGTGCCAGCAGCGACAACACCGGGGAGCTGTTTTTT
CASSDNTGELFF
>TRBJ2-5|.|TRBV5-4|.
TGTGCCAGCAGCTTGGCCGGGGGCCAAGAGACCCAGTACTTC
CASSLAGGQETQYF
>TRBJ2-7|.|TRBV6-6|.
TGTGCCAGCAGTTACTCGAGGCCGACAACCGGGTACGAGCAGTACTTC
CASSYSRPTTGYEQYF
>TRBJ2-1|TRBD1|TRBV4-1|.
TGCGCCAGCAGCCAAGTGGACAGGGACATAAATGAGCAGTTCTTC
CASSQVDRDINEQFF
>TRBJ1-2|.|TRBV27|.
TGTGCCAGCAGTTTATACCCGGCGGCAGGAGTCACTCTCGGCTACACCTTC
CASSLYPAAGVTLGYTF
>TRBJ2-1|TRBD2|TRBV5-4|.
TGTGCCAGCAGCGGAACTAGCGGGGGCAACAATGAGCAGTTCTTC
CASSGTSGGNNEQFF
>TRBJ1-5|TRBD1|TRBV18|.
TGTGCCAGCTCAACAGGGGCGACAGGGGTTAGCAATCAGCCCCAGCATTTT
CASSTGATGVSNQPQHF
>TRBJ1-5|.|TRBV10-1|.
TGCGCCAGCCAAACAGGACATAGCAATCAGCCCCAGCATTTT
CASQTGHSNQPQHF
>TRBJ1-2|.|TRBV5-8|.
TGTGCCAGCAGCGGAACAGGGTTTGGCTACACCTTC
CASSGTGFGYTF
>TRBJ1-1|.|TRBV5-1|.
TGCGCCAGCAGCTCGTCCAGGGTGACCAGTGCCCAGGGGAACACTGAAGCTTTCTTT
CASSSSRVTSAQGNTEAFF
>TRBJ2-2|.|TRBV5-4|.
TGTGCCAGCAGCCCGGCAGCCGGGACCCCCACCGGGGAGCTGTTTTTT
CASSPAAGTPTGELFF
>TRBJ2-5|.|TRBV11-3|.
TGTGCCAGCAGCTTAGCCGGGAGAGAGACCCAGTACTTC
CASSLAGRETQYF